The 32 T cell receptor beta chains below all came from one sample that was sequenced in a study of long-term antiretroviral therapy in people with HIV. Survey-level resolution applied to immunoSEQ assay v3.0. Generated by immunoSEQ multiplex PCR, the TCRdb table keeps only in-frame clones and is missing some. The sample lists 21,000 or so clones, 70% to 90% occurring once. The specimen was unsorted PBMCs, collected 2.6 years after starting antiretroviral therapy. The receptors derive from a woman in her forties or fifties with HIV.

The chain recombines TRBV2 with TRBJ2-7; 10 bases map to TRBD2. J lost 3 bases, V lost 3 bases, and 8 bases had no gene match. Germline CDR1 is SNHLY and CDR2 is FYNNEI. The CDR3 is 16 residues long. This CDR3 is CASSDRMGLALYEQYF. CDR3 in DNA: TGTGCCAGCAGTGACAGGATGGGACTAGCGCTCTACGAGCAGTACTTC. The full variable domain, in which reference TRBV2 and TRBJ2-7 provide the parts outside the CDR3, is EPEVTQTPSHQVTQMGQEVILRCVPISNHLYFYWYRQILGQKVEFLVSFYNNEISEKSEIFDDQFSVERPDGSNFTLKIRSTKLEDSAMYFCASSDRMGLALYEQYFGPGTRLTVT.

This chain links TRBV5-1 with TRBJ2-3; D is possibly TRBD2 (5 bases). This CDR3 has 15 residues. The germline V and J ends were trimmed by 6 bases and 0 bases, with 14 bases remaining between them. In germline, CDR1 is SGHRS, CDR2 YFSETQ. The CDR3 here is CASNAAEISTDTQYF. The CDR3 coding sequence is TGCGCCAGCAACGCAGCGGAAATTAGCACAGATACGCAGTATTTT.

This clone has only one observation. The rearrangement joins TRBV27 to TRBJ2-1, with 10 bases matching TRBD2. The CDR3 runs to 16 residues. The ends lost 6 bases at V and 0 bases at J; junction bases unmatched: 5. The V gene's germline CDR1 is MNHEY and CDR2 SMNVEV (reference sequence). The CDR3 protein is CASRALAGLSYNEQFF. The CDR3 bases are TGTGCCAGCAGGGCACTAGCGGGGCTCTCCTACAATGAGCAGTTCTTC.

The chain links TRBV7-2 to TRBJ2-3; a weak D match, TRBD1 (5 bases). The length of the CDR3 is 13 residues. Trimming cost V 2 bases and J 4 bases, with 7 bases left between them. Germline V gene lookup returns CDR1 SGHTA and CDR2 FQGNSA. CDR3 loop: CASSLRRADTQYF. The CDR3 DNA follows: TGTGCCAGCAGCTTACGCAGGGCAGATACGCAGTATTTT.

V and J are TRBV9 and TRBJ2-2; perhaps TRBD1 as D (5 bases). V lost 3 bases and J 4 bases, leaving 13 bases between the germline ends. The CDR3 has 15 amino acids. Germline V gene lookup returns CDR1 SGDLS and CDR2 YYNGEE. CDR3: CASSGGASITGELFF. Here the CDR3 DNA reads TGTGCCAGCAGCGGTGGGGCTAGTATCACCGGGGAGCTGTTTTTT.

This clone was seen just once. The genes are TRBV7-9 and TRBJ1-2; 8 positions match TRBD1. The trim removed 2 bases at V and 8 bases at J, leaving 7 bases unmatched. This CDR3 is 14 amino acids long. Germline V lookup: CDR1 SEHNR, CDR2 FQNEAQ (reference sequence). CDR3 protein: CASSLPQTGGGYTF. The DNA of the CDR3 is TGTGCCAGCAGCTTACCCCAAACAGGGGGAGGCTACACCTTC. The full variable domain, with the rest looked up from reference TRBV7-9 and TRBJ1-2, is DTGVSQNPRHKITKRGQNVTFRCDPISEHNRLYWYRQTLGQGPEFLTYFQNEAQLEKSRLLSDRFSAERPKGSFSTLEIQRTEQGDSAMYLCASSLPQTGGGYTFGSGTRLTVV.

This chain joins TRBV7-9 and TRBJ2-1; 7 bases line up with TRBD1. Germline CDR1 and CDR2: SEHNR and FQNEAQ (reference sequence). V lost 5 bases, J lost 5 bases, and 6 bases stayed unmatched. This CDR3 region has 14 residues. The DNA for the CDR3 is TGTGCCAGCAGCATATCGGGGACAGACAATGAGCAGTTCTTC. Protein product: CASSISGTDNEQFF.

V gene TRBV7-8 combines with J gene TRBJ2-1; tentatively, D is TRBD1 (5 bases). The CDR3 is made up of 14 amino acids. V lost 5 bases and J lost 3, with 11 bases in between. From germline, CDR1 is SGHVS and CDR2 FQNEAQ. CDR3 sequence: CASSTLTGYNEQFF. The CDR3 nucleotides are TGTGCCAGCAGCACGCTCACAGGCTACAATGAGCAGTTCTTC.

The chain couples TRBV18 to TRBJ2-5, with TRBD2 matching over 8 bases. Germline V lookup: CDR1 KGHSH, CDR2 LQKENI. Trimming removed 6 bases from V and 2 bases from J; junction bases left unmatched: 17. CDR3 size: 18 residues. The CDR3 loop reads CASSPAKLAASLQETQYF. Written as DNA, the CDR3 is TGTGCCAGCTCTCCCGCGAAACTAGCGGCCTCTTTACAAGAGACCCAGTACTTC. The whole variable domain, remainder taken from reference TRBV18 and TRBJ2-5, is NAGVMQNPRHLVRRRGQEARLRCSPMKGHSHVYWYRQLPEEGLKFMVYLQKENIIDESGMPKERFSAEFPKEGPSILRIQQVVRGDSAAYFCASSPAKLAASLQETQYFGPGTRLLVL.

The V and J genes are TRBV28 and TRBJ2-1; perhaps TRBD2 as D (5 bases). The CDR3 runs to 16 residues. Germline V gives CDR1 MDHEN, CDR2 SYDVKM. Trimming took 4 bases from V and 0 from J, leaving 13 bases between them. The CDR3 sequence: CASSSPSSPSYNEQFF. The CDR3 nucleotides read TGTGCCAGCAGTTCCCCTAGCTCCCCCTCCTACAATGAGCAGTTCTTC.

V gene TRBV18 combines with J gene TRBJ2-3; 12 bases fit TRBD2. After removal of 2 bases from V and 2 bases from J, the junction contained 2 bases not matched to a gene. CDR1 is KGHSH and CDR2 is LQKENI in the germline V gene. The CDR3 sequence is 16 residues long. The CDR3 sequence is CASSPRLAGATDTQYF. The DNA for the CDR3 is TGTGCCAGCTCACCAAGACTAGCGGGAGCCACAGATACGCAGTATTTT. The whole variable domain, filled in from reference TRBV18 and TRBJ2-3, reads NAGVMQNPRHLVRRRGQEARLRCSPMKGHSHVYWYRQLPEEGLKFMVYLQKENIIDESGMPKERFSAEFPKEGPSILRIQQVVRGDSAAYFCASSPRLAGATDTQYFGPGTRLTVL.

J is TRBJ2-1 and V is TRBV19, with 7 bases aligning to TRBD1. The CDR3 consists of 13 residues. Germline lookup yields CDR1 LNHDA and CDR2 SQIVND (reference sequence). The ends lost 9 bases at V and 5 bases at J; junction bases unmatched: 7. The CDR3 DNA reads as TGTGCCAGCCAGACGACAGGGAACAATGAGCAGTTCTTC. Translating gives CASQTTGNNEQFF. The full variable domain, with the rest looked up from reference TRBV19 and TRBJ2-1, is DGGITQSPKYLFRKEGQNVTLSCEQNLNHDAMYWYRQDPGQGLRLIYYSQIVNDFQKGDIAEGYSVSREKKESFPLTVTSAQKNPTAFYLCASQTTGNNEQFFGPGTRLTVL.

This chain joins TRBV14 and TRBJ1-5; no firm D call. The CDR3 is made up of 12 amino acids. Per the germline V gene, CDR1 is SGHDN and CDR2 is FVKESK. Deletions cut 3 bases from V and 7 bases from J, with 7 bases between. In DNA, the CDR3 is TGTGCCAGCAGCCAGGGAGGCCAGCCCCAGCATTTT. This codes for CASSQGGQPQHF.

The rearrangement links TRBV6-1 to TRBJ1-4; D remains ambiguous. The germline V gene has CDR1 MNHNS and CDR2 SASEGT. V gave up 7 bases and J gave up 5 bases, with 11 bases separating them. CDR3 length: 13 residues. In DNA form, the CDR3 reads TGTGCCAGCAACCCGCCGGGGAATGAAAAACTGTTTTTT. Amino acids: CASNPPGNEKLFF.

J is TRBJ1-1 and V is TRBV19, with 9 bases aligning to TRBD1. The CDR3 consists of 15 residues. Germline-derived CDR1 and CDR2 are LNHDA and SQIVND (reference sequence). V shed 4 bases, J shed 4 bases, and the junction held 7 bases outside the gene matches. The CDR3 loop is CASSRTGGSGTEAFF. CDR3 nucleotides: TGTGCCAGTAGTAGAACAGGGGGCTCAGGCACTGAAGCTTTCTTT.

The sample holds one count of this clone. The chain joins TRBV7-9 to TRBJ2-3; TRBD2 matches at 7 bases. CDR1 is SEHNR and CDR2 is FQNEAQ in the germline V gene (reference sequence). The junction had 13 bases not matched to a gene; V was cut back by 8 bases and J by 2 bases. This CDR3 region has 16 residues. CDR3 residues: CASSSWASGDTDTQYF. The CDR3 nucleotides are TGTGCCAGCTCCTCGTGGGCTAGCGGTGACACAGATACGCAGTATTTT.

The chain employs TRBV27 and TRBJ2-3, with 8 positions matching TRBD2. This CDR3 is 12 amino acids long. CDR1 is MNHEY, CDR2 SMNVEV, per germline (reference sequence). The V segment lost 3 bases and the J segment 11 bases; nucleotides outside the gene matches: 4. Here the CDR3 DNA reads TGTGCCAGCAGTTTTAGCGGGAATAGGCAGTATTTT. It specifies CASSFSGNRQYF.

This clone came up once. V gene TRBV11-3 combines with J gene TRBJ1-1; D ambiguous. V was shortened by 3 bases and J by 5 bases, with 10 bases between the two germline ends. The CDR3 runs to 13 residues. Germline loops: CDR1 SGHNT, CDR2 YENEEA. The CDR3 loop is CASSFGVLTEAFF. CDR3 DNA sequence: TGTGCCAGCAGCTTCGGAGTCCTTACTGAAGCTTTCTTT.

The DNA of the CDR3 is TGCGCCAGCAGCTTGTTGGAGGAGAGGAGGACCGGGGAGCTGTTTTTT. Translated, it gives CASSLLEERRTGELFF. The chain has TRBV5-1 and TRBJ2-2; D possibly corresponds to TRBD2 (5 bases). Germline V gives CDR1 SGHRS, CDR2 YFSETQ. The germline V and J ends were trimmed by 1 base and 5 bases, with 15 bases remaining between them. This CDR3 is 16 amino acids long.

The rearrangement joins TRBV6-1 to TRBJ1-2; TRBD1 might be the D (5 bases). Looked up from germline, CDR1 is MNHNS and CDR2 is SASEGT. This CDR3 is 15 amino acids long. Trimming took off 3 bases at V and 3 bases at J, with 14 bases between the two ends. The CDR3 coding sequence is TGTGCCAGCAGTGAGCCAGGGAGGCTGGACTATGGCTACACCTTC. Amino acids: CASSEPGRLDYGYTF.

This chain uses TRBV11-2 with TRBJ2-1; D unclear. Trimming stripped 5 bases from V and 6 bases from J, with 8 bases between. CDR3 size: 12 residues. Germline assignment: CDR1 SGHAT and CDR2 FQNNGV. CDR3 DNA: TGTGCCAGCAGCCCGACCTCCAATGAGCAGTTCTTC. Its translation: CASSPTSNEQFF.

V and J are TRBV6-6 and TRBJ1-3; D uncertain. The V and J ends lost 8 bases and 0 bases respectively, with 14 bases between them. This CDR3 comprises 15 residues. Germline V gene lookup returns CDR1 MNHNY and CDR2 SVGAGI (reference sequence). The CDR3 DNA follows: TGTGCCAGCTCAGGACTCGCTGGCTCTGGAAACACCATATATTTT. Protein sequence: CASSGLAGSGNTIYF.

This sequence joins TRBV18 and TRBJ2-7, with a possible D match to TRBD2 (6 bases). The length of the CDR3 is 13 residues. From germline, CDR1 is KGHSH and CDR2 LQKENI. V lost 3 bases and J 5 bases, leaving 11 bases between the germline ends. DNA of the CDR3: TGTGCCAGCTCACCGATTTGGGAGGACGAGCAGTACTTC. Its protein product is CASSPIWEDEQYF.

This clone showed up just once. This chain uses TRBV6-5 with TRBJ2-5; no reliable D call. V dropped 6 bases and J dropped 0 bases, with 11 bases sitting between them. Germline CDR1 reads MNHEY; CDR2 reads SVGAGI. This CDR3 is 14 amino acids long. This CDR3 reads CASSPARYQETQYF. CDR3 bases: TGTGCCAGCAGCCCAGCCCGGTACCAAGAGACCCAGTACTTC.

The chain joins TRBV2 to TRBJ1-2; no clear D. Germline values: CDR1 SNHLY, CDR2 FYNNEI. This CDR3 region has 11 residues. The V and J ends lost 4 bases and 4 bases respectively, with 4 bases between them. The CDR3 sequence is CASSGGYGYTF. CDR3 nucleotide sequence: TGTGCCAGCAGTGGCGGCTATGGCTACACCTTC.

This chain connects TRBV6-1 to TRBJ1-2; 10 bases line up with TRBD1. The germline V gene encodes CDR1 MNHNS and CDR2 SASEGT. The CDR3 totals 14 residues. The V and J ends lost 10 bases and 6 bases, in that order; junction bases with no gene match: 11. The CDR3 nucleotides are TGTGCCACCGATATGGACAGGGGGATCCATGGCTACACCTTC. Protein product: CATDMDRGIHGYTF.

This clone was observed a few times. The chain links TRBV4-1 to TRBJ1-4; 9 bases match TRBD1. Trimming removed 3 bases from V and 7 bases from J; junction bases left unmatched: 3. This CDR3 region has 14 residues. CDR1 and CDR2 (germline): MGHRA, YSYEKL. CDR3 in DNA: TGCGCCAGCAGCCAGGAGGGACAGGGTGAAAAACTGTTTTTT. It translates to CASSQEGQGEKLFF.

V gene TRBV7-2 combines with J gene TRBJ2-2; the D gene is possibly TRBD2 (5 bases). The CDR3 extends over 14 amino acids. Germline CDR1 is SGHTA and CDR2 is FQGNSA. The V gene lost 5 bases and the J gene lost 2 bases, with 9 bases spanning the gap. The CDR3 spells CASSNRLNTGELFF. The CDR3, as DNA: TGTGCCAGCAGCAACAGACTAAACACCGGGGAGCTGTTTTTT.

The J gene is TRBJ2-6, the V gene TRBV27, with D tentatively TRBD2 (7 bases). Germline-derived CDR1 and CDR2 are MNHEY and SMNVEV (reference sequence). The CDR3 totals 22 residues. Trimming took 2 bases from V and 0 from J, leaving 26 bases between them. The CDR3 is CASSLILAGAPAALSGANVLTF. The DNA for the CDR3 is TGTGCCAGCAGTTTAATTTTGGCGGGGGCCCCGGCGGCCCTCTCTGGGGCCAACGTCCTGACTTTC. Combining the CDR3 with reference TRBV27 and TRBJ2-6 gives the whole variable domain EAQVTQNPRYLITVTGKKLTVTCSQNMNHEYMSWYRQDPGLGLRQIYYSMNVEVTDKGDVPEGYKVSRKEKRNFPLILESPSPNQTSLYFCASSLILAGAPAALSGANVLTFGAGSRLTVL.

V usage is TRBV28 and J usage is TRBJ2-3; 9 bases line up with TRBD2. V lost 4 bases and J lost 4; bases outside the gene matches: 9. The germline V gene has CDR1 MDHEN and CDR2 SYDVKM. CDR3 size: 16 residues. CDR3 in amino acids: CASSSLAGASADTQYF. Written as DNA, the CDR3 is TGTGCCAGCAGTTCCTTAGCGGGAGCGTCGGCAGATACGCAGTATTTT. Based on the CDR3 plus reference TRBV28 and TRBJ2-3, the full variable domain is DVKVTQSSRYLVKRTGEKVFLECVQDMDHENMFWYRQDPGLGLRLIYFSYDVKMKEKGDIPEGYSVSREKKERFSLILESASTNQTSMYLCASSSLAGASADTQYFGPGTRLTVL.

The chain has TRBV11-2 and TRBJ2-1; D possibly corresponds to TRBD2 (7 bases). Per the germline V gene, CDR1 is SGHAT and CDR2 is FQNNGV. This CDR3 has 15 residues. Trimming removed 7 bases from V and 0 bases from J, with 13 bases in between. CDR3 residues: CASIRGGFSYNEQFF. Here the CDR3 DNA reads TGTGCCAGCATTAGGGGGGGGTTCTCCTACAATGAGCAGTTCTTC.

The V and J genes are TRBV28 and TRBJ2-1, with TRBD2 as a possible D gene (6 bases). Trimming took off 5 bases at V and 4 bases at J, with 12 bases between the two ends. Per germline, CDR1 MDHEN and CDR2 SYDVKM. The CDR3 has 14 amino acids. The CDR3 spells CASSRSGQYNEQFF. CDR3 sequence (DNA): TGTGCCAGCAGTAGGAGCGGGCAGTACAATGAGCAGTTCTTC.